Presented here are 22 T cell receptor beta chains from one specimen sequenced in a study of blood T cell repertoires in COVID-19. The data were produced by immunoSEQ multiplex PCR, yet TCRdb's version contains in-frame clones alone and is incomplete. The repertoire consists of 40,000 to 55,000 clones, with 80% to 90% occurring once and the leading ten covering less than 20%. The sample taken for sequencing was peripheral blood. These receptors were collected from a man aged 65 to 85 with active COVID-19.

The chain's CDR3 is CASSFPGDQPQHF. DNA of the CDR3: TGTGCCAGCAGCTTTCCAGGGGATCAGCCCCAGCATTTT. The chain recombines TRBV7-9 with TRBJ1-5, with D tentatively TRBD1 (6 bases). V lost 3 bases to trimming and J lost 5 bases, with 8 bases between them. The CDR3 spans 13 residues. The germline CDR1 and CDR2 sequences are SEHNR and FQNEAQ (reference sequence).

V gene TRBV5-1 combines with J gene TRBJ2-1; 9 bases fit TRBD2. Germline loops: CDR1 SGHRS, CDR2 YFSETQ. The junction had 13 bases not matched to a gene; V was cut back by 0 bases and J by 0 bases. The CDR3 runs to 20 residues. The CDR3 protein is CASSLGNGAGGFSSYNEQFF. The CDR3 nucleotides read TGCGCCAGCAGCTTGGGGAACGGAGCGGGGGGCTTTAGCTCCTACAATGAGCAGTTCTTC. The entire variable domain, with the rest obtained from reference TRBV5-1 and TRBJ2-1, is as follows: KAGVTQTPRYLIKTRGQQVTLSCSPISGHRSVSWYQQTPGQGLQFLFEYFSETQRNKGNFPGRFSGRQFSNSRSEMNVSTLELGDSALYLCASSLGNGAGGFSSYNEQFFGPGTRLTVL.

This rearrangement joins TRBV19 to TRBJ1-3; TRBD1 aligns across 11 bases. The trim removed 5 bases at V and 8 bases at J, leaving 5 bases unmatched. The CDR3 length is 14 residues. Germline CDR1 LNHDA, CDR2 SQIVND (reference sequence). DNA of the CDR3: TGTGCCAGTAGTGCCGGACAGGGGGCACACACCATATATTTT. It yields the protein CASSAGQGAHTIYF.

This clone occurred once. The chain links TRBV28 to TRBJ2-7; 7 bases align to TRBD1. There are 16 residues in the CDR3. Per germline, CDR1 MDHEN and CDR2 SYDVKM. The V and J ends lost 3 bases and 2 bases, in that order; junction bases with no gene match: 10. The CDR3 loop reads CASSFPRTGVTYEQYF. CDR3 nucleotide sequence: TGTGCCAGCAGTTTTCCCAGGACAGGAGTTACCTACGAGCAGTACTTC.

The count of this clone is one. V gene TRBV6-5 combines with J gene TRBJ1-1, with TRBD1 matching over 9 bases. V dropped 4 bases and J dropped 12; count of bases not matched to a gene: 9. The CDR3 is 13 residues long. Looked up from germline, CDR1 is MNHEY and CDR2 is SVGAGI. The CDR3 sequence: CASSSPDRGWTFF. The CDR3 DNA is TGTGCCAGCAGTTCTCCGGACAGGGGATGGACTTTCTTT.

The chain has TRBV7-9 and TRBJ1-1; D not certain. There are 14 residues in the CDR3. Germline assignment: CDR1 SEHNR and CDR2 FQNEAQ (reference sequence). With 1 base removed from V and 8 bases from J, the gap between germline ends came to 14 bases. As DNA, the CDR3 is TGTGCCAGCAGCTTAGAAGTAGCGGCATCCGAAGCTTTCTTT. Translation gives CASSLEVAASEAFF.

The gene calls are TRBV12-3 or TRBV12-4 and TRBJ2-7; no clear D. Trimming took 5 bases from V and 0 from J, leaving 2 bases between them. CDR3 size: 11 residues. This CDR3 is CASSHSYEQYF. The CDR3 DNA follows: TGTGCCAGCAGTCACTCCTACGAGCAGTACTTC.

The chain links TRBV6-5 to TRBJ2-1; 7 positions match TRBD1. The germline CDR1 and CDR2 sequences are MNHEY and SVGAGI. This CDR3 comprises 15 residues. Germline trimming cut 0 bases from V and 7 bases from J; bases unmatched to any gene: 6. CDR3 in DNA: TGTGCCAGCAGTTACTCGAACAGGGGACGGAATGAGCAGTTCTTC. Protein sequence: CASSYSNRGRNEQFF.

V usage is TRBV10-1 and J usage is TRBJ2-1, with 11 bases identical to TRBD2. V trimming: 4 bases; J trimming: 3 bases; junction bases outside the gene matches: 8. The CDR3 sequence is 17 residues long. Germline assignment: CDR1 WNHNN and CDR2 SYGVQD (reference sequence). Written as DNA, the CDR3 is TGCGCCAGCAGTGTCCAACTAGCGGGGGATCTCTACAATGAGCAGTTCTTC. Residues: CASSVQLAGDLYNEQFF.

This chain connects TRBV2 to TRBJ1-2, with D possibly being TRBD1 (5 bases). V was trimmed by 2 bases and J by 3 bases, leaving 10 bases between them. Germline CDR1 and CDR2: SNHLY and FYNNEI. The CDR3 contains 14 residues. Here the CDR3 reads CASSETPGYYGYTF. The CDR3 DNA follows: TGTGCCAGCAGTGAAACGCCAGGGTACTATGGCTACACCTTC.

The genes are TRBV7-3 and TRBJ2-1, with TRBD2 matching 7 bases. After removal of 6 bases from V and 4 bases from J, the junction contained 9 bases not matched to a gene. Germline assignment: CDR1 SGHTA and CDR2 FQGTGA. The length of the CDR3 is 15 residues. The CDR3 here is CASSQGAGEYNEQFF. Written as DNA, the CDR3 is TGTGCCAGCAGTCAAGGGGCGGGGGAGTACAATGAGCAGTTCTTC.

V is TRBV7-9 and J is TRBJ1-2; D perhaps matches TRBD1 (6 bases). CDR3 length: 14 amino acids. Between the trimmed V and J ends, which lost 3 bases and 5 bases, there was a span of 13 bases. CDR1 is SEHNR and CDR2 is FQNEAQ in the germline V gene (reference sequence). DNA of the CDR3: TGTGCCAGCAGCTTCGCCGACAGGAGTTATGGCTACACCTTC. Protein: CASSFADRSYGYTF.

This clone has only one observation. The V call is TRBV6-6, the J call TRBJ1-5; 7 bases are a match to TRBD1. Looked up from germline, CDR1 is MNHNY and CDR2 is SVGAGI (reference sequence). V dropped 3 bases and J dropped 4; count of bases not matched to a gene: 9. The CDR3 length is 16 residues. The CDR3: CASSYSGQEGNQPQHF. In nucleotides, the CDR3 is TGTGCCAGCAGTTATTCCGGACAGGAGGGGAATCAGCCCCAGCATTTT.

The chain joins TRBV7-2 to TRBJ1-2; maybe TRBD1 (5 bases). Trimming removed 5 bases at V and 5 bases at J, with 9 bases between. Germline-derived CDR1 and CDR2 are SGHTA and FQGNSA. The CDR3 loop spans 12 amino acids. CDR3 bases: TGTGCCAGCAGCGCCCCAGGGTATGGCTACACCTTC. Its translation is CASSAPGYGYTF.

The chain combines TRBV15 with TRBJ1-1; D is uncertain. This CDR3 is 13 amino acids long. Trimming left V 2 bases short and J 1 base short, with 5 bases between. Germline assignment: CDR1 LNHNV and CDR2 YYDKDF (reference sequence). DNA of the CDR3: TGTGCCACCAGCAGATTACAGAACACTGAAGCTTTCTTT. Its protein product is CATSRLQNTEAFF.

V and J are TRBV19 and TRBJ1-5; TRBD1 matches at 8 bases. The junction had 8 bases not matched to a gene; V was cut back by 7 bases and J by 6 bases. Germline values: CDR1 LNHDA, CDR2 SQIVND (reference sequence). CDR3 length: 14 amino acids. CDR3 sequence: CASKGQGAGQPQHF. Here the CDR3 DNA reads TGTGCCAGTAAAGGGCAGGGGGCAGGTCAGCCCCAGCATTTT.

The chain uses TRBV19 and TRBJ1-5, with D possibly matching TRBD1 (5 bases). Trimming removed 3 bases from V and 9 bases from J, with 9 bases in between. This CDR3 is built from 12 residues. Germline values: CDR1 LNHDA, CDR2 SQIVND (reference sequence). CDR3 residues: CASSIVQGPQHF. Written as DNA, the CDR3 is TGTGCCAGTAGTATCGTCCAGGGGCCCCAGCATTTT.

This rearrangement joins TRBV10-2 to TRBJ1-2, with D possibly being TRBD1 (5 bases). The CDR3 covers 14 residues. V lost 4 bases, J lost 2 bases, and 11 bases lay in between. Germline assignment: CDR1 WSHSY and CDR2 SAAADI. CDR3 protein: CASSGGYGNYGYTF. CDR3 in DNA: TGCGCCAGCAGTGGGGGCTACGGCAACTATGGCTACACCTTC.

The chain links TRBV24-1 to TRBJ2-5, with D possibly being TRBD2 (6 bases). The CDR3 contains 19 residues. Germline V gene lookup returns CDR1 KGHDR and CDR2 SFDVKD. Trimming removed 3 bases from V and 2 bases from J, with 24 bases in between. This CDR3 reads CATSDPTWGDPFWQETQYF. For the CDR3, the DNA is TGTGCCACCAGTGATCCCACCTGGGGGGACCCTTTCTGGCAAGAGACCCAGTACTTC.

This rearrangement joins TRBV7-2 to TRBJ2-2; 9 bases match TRBD2. V trimming: 3 bases; J trimming: 5 bases; junction bases outside the gene matches: 10. The CDR3 contains 17 residues. CDR1 and CDR2 from the germline V gene are SGHTA and FQGNSA. DNA of the CDR3: TGTGCCAGCAGCTTGCCCGCGGGACTAGCAATGACCGGGGAGCTGTTTTTT. Its translation: CASSLPAGLAMTGELFF.

The chain's CDR3 is CASSGDRNTGELFF. The CDR3 coding sequence is TGTGCCAGCAGCGGGGACAGGAACACCGGGGAGCTGTTTTTT. J is TRBJ2-2 and V is TRBV9; 7 bases line up with TRBD1. Germline V gene data show CDR1 as SGDLS and CDR2 as YYNGEE. With 3 bases clipped from V and 1 base from J, the junction kept 0 bases outside the gene matches. The CDR3 length is 14 residues.

This clone showed up just once. V usage is TRBV21-1 and J usage is TRBJ2-7; the table assigns TRBD1, which was not confirmed against the DNA. TRBV21-1 is shown as a pseudogene. The length of the CDR3 is 15 residues. Written as DNA, the CDR3 is TGTGCCAGCACCCAGGCGCAGGGTCATTTCTACGAGCAGTACTTC. Translating gives CASTQAQGHFYEQYF.